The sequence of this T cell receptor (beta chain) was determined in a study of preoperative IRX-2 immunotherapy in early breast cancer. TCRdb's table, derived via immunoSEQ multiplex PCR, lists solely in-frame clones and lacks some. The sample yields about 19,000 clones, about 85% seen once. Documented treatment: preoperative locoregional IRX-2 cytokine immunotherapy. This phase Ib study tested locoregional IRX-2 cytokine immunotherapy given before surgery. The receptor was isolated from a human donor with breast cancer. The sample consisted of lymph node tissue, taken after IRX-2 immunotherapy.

CDR3 sequence reads: CASSAGGNYGYTF. DNA of the CDR3: TGTGCCAGCAGTGCGGGGGGCAACTATGGCTACACCTTC. The chain uses TRBV25-1 and TRBJ1-2; tentative D call: TRBD1 (6 bases). Germline V gene lookup returns CDR1 MGHDK and CDR2 SYGVNS. This CDR3 region has 13 residues. The V gene lost 4 bases and the J gene lost 2 bases, with 8 bases spanning the gap.